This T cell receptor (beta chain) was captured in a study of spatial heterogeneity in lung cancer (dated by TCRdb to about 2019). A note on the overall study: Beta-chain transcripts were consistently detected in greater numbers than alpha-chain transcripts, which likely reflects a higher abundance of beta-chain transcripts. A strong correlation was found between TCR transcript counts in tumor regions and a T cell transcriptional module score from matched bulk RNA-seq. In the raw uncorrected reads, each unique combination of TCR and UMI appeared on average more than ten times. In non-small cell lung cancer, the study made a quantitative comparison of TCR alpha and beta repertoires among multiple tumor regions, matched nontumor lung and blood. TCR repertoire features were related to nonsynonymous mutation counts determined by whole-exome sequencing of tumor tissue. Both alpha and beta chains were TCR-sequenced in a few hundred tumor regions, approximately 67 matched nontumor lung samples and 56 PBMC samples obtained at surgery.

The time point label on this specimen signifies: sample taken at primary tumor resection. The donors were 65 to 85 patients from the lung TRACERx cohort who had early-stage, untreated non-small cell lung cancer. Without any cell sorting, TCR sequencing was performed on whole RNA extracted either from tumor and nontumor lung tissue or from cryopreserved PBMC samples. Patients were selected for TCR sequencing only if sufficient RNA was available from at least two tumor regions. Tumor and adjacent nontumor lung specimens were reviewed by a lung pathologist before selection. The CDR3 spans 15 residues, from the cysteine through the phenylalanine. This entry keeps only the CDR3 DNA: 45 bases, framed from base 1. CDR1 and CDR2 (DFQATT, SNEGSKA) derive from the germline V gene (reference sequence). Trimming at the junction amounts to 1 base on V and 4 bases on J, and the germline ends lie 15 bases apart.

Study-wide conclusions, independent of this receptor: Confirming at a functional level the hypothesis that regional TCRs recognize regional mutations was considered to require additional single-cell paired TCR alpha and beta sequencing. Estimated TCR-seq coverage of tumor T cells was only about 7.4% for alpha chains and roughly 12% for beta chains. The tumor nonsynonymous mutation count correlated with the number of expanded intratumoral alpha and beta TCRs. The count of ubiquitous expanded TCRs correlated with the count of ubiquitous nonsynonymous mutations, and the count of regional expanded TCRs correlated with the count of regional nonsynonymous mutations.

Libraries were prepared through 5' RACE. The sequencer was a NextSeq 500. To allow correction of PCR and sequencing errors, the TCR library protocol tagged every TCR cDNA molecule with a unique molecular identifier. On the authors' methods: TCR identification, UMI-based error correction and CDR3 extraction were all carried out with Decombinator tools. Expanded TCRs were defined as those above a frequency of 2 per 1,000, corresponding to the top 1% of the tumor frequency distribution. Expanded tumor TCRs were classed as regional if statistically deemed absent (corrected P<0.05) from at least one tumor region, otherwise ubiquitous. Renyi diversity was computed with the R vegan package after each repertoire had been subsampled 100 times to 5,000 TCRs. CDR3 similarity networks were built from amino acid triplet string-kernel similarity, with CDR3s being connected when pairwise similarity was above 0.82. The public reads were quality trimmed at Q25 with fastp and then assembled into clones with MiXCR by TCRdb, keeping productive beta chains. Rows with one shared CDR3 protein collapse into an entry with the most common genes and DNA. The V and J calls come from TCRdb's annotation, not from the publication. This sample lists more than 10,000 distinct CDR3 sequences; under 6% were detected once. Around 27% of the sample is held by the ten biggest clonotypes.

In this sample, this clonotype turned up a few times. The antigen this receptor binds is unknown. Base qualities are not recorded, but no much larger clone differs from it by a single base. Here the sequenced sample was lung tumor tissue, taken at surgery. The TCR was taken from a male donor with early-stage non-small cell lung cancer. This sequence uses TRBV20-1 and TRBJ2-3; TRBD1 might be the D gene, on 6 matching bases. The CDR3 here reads CSARVGGQQADTQYF. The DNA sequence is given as TGCAGTGCTAGAGTAGGAGGACAGCAGGCAGATACGCAGTATTTT.